Each of the 5 T cell receptor beta chains below was sequenced from the same sample in a study of T-cell reconstitution after alpha-beta-depleted transplantation in children. Unique molecular identifiers were built into the TCRbeta library. A single record per CDR3 protein comes from TCRdb applying MiXCR to the PCR reads. This table has around 490,000 distinct CDR3 sequences, approximately 10% appearing once. Here the sequenced sample was PBMCs, mostly from graft donor cells, taken 180 days after TCRalphabeta/CD19-depleted stem cell transplant. The receptor set was obtained from a female patient aged 2 to 10 who had a stem cell transplant for aplastic anemia, so the T cells may come from the graft donor.

The genes are TRBV20-1 and TRBJ1-5, with D hard to call. The V end was cut by 2 bases, the J end by 3 bases, with 8 bases between. CDR1 DFQATT and CDR2 SNEGSKA come from the germline V gene (reference sequence). The CDR3 has 13 amino acids. The CDR3 region is CSARKQINQPQHF. For the CDR3, the DNA is TGCAGTGCTAGAAAACAAATCAATCAGCCCCAGCATTTT.

This clonotype was observed at least ten times. The CDR3 DNA is TGTGCCAGCAGTTTCTCGGGAGGCTCCTATAATTCACCCCTCCACTTT. Amino acids: CASSFSGGSYNSPLHF. The rearrangement links TRBV28 to TRBJ1-6, with D hard to call. The CDR3 is made up of 16 amino acids. Between the trimmed V and J ends, which lost 3 bases and 0 bases, there was a span of 9 bases. The germline V gene encodes CDR1 MDHEN and CDR2 SYDVKM.

In its sample, this clonotype was seen many times. The chain recombines TRBV7-9 with TRBJ1-3; perhaps TRBD1 as D (6 bases). The CDR3 covers 15 residues. V was cut by 5 bases and J by 0 bases, with 11 bases left in between. Germline loops: CDR1 SEHNR, CDR2 FQNEAQ (reference sequence). The CDR3 DNA sequence: TGTGCCAGCAGCGCCGACAGGAGCTCTGGAAACACCATATATTTT. Its protein product is CASSADRSSGNTIYF.

The chain is built from TRBV20-1 and TRBJ1-1; 10 bases align to TRBD1. Trimming took 3 bases from V and 5 from J; bases not matched to a gene: 6. Per the germline V gene, CDR1 is DFQATT and CDR2 is SNEGSKA (reference sequence). The CDR3 consists of 14 residues. The CDR3 is CSARGGTGVTEAFF. CDR3 nucleotides: TGCAGTGCTAGGGGCGGGACAGGGGTAACTGAAGCTTTCTTT.

This clonotype came up many times. The rearrangement joins TRBV29-1 to TRBJ2-1; D uncertain. The ends were cut back, 6 bases at V and 5 bases at J, with 5 bases in the middle. Germline CDR1 reads SQVTM; CDR2 reads ANQGSEA. This CDR3 has 10 amino acids. This CDR3 is CSVSNNEQFF. In DNA form, the CDR3 reads TGCAGCGTGTCAAACAATGAGCAGTTCTTC.